This paragraph reports one TCR beta chain. The antigen is undetermined. A junction boundary mismatches the germline segment, possibly from a read error. The data were obtained in a study of tumor-infiltrating lymphocytes in primary liver carcinoma. In the study overall: All lesions had stage T1-T3 N0M0 and about 4 to 10 cm widths.

Findings and limits, study-wide: Only about 8-25% of top clones appeared in all five tumor regions. Tumor region pairs outstripped tumor-adjacent and tumor-blood pairs in overlap.

DNA and RNA were both co-extracted from 20-30 mg of bulk tissue that had not been sorted. Resecting the tumor surgically was how the patients' primary liver carcinoma was treated. A primer in the constant region served to generate TCR beta cDNA from 450 to 600 ng of total RNA. Nested multiplex PCR, run for three rounds with slightly modified ARM-PCR, yielded TCR beta libraries. In the first two PCR rounds, TRBV1-TRBV30 forward primers were paired with a C-beta reverse primer, and each round lasted roughly 9 cycles. TCRdb re-derived calls from the multiplex PCR reads in MiXCR, one entry per CDR3 protein. Here the sample spans about 190,000 distinct CDR3 sequences, approximately 80% being singletons. Germline V lookup: CDR1 MNHNS, CDR2 SASEGT. This CDR3 is 14 amino acids long.

Sequencing was carried out using tumor tissue from primary liver carcinoma. This chain links TRBV6-1 with TRBJ2-7; unclear D gene. The TCR comes from a man aged 35 to 55 with primary liver carcinoma and hepatitis B virus infection. The CDR3 coding sequence is TGTACCAGCCTCAGGACGGAATTAAGATACGAGCAGTACTTC. It is translated as CTSLRTELRYEQYF.